This T cell receptor beta chain stems from a study of shared clonotypes between healthy human individuals. As for the study in general: The study drew on a couple of women and a few men aged 18 to 49 as donors.

This CDR3 region has 18 residues. Per germline, CDR1 SNHLY and CDR2 FYNNEI. Trimming left V 5 bases short and J 3 bases short, with 26 bases between. Profiling relied on immunoSEQ multiplex PCR, and the TCRdb table lists in-frame clones only, not all of them. The sample lists some 2,000,000 clones, roughly 95% seen once, with over 0.1% in the top ten. The chain is built from TRBV2 and TRBJ2-7; perhaps TRBD1 as D (6 bases). The source of this sequence is a man aged 18 to 29 in good health. The sequencing input was naive CD4+ T cells sorted from blood. Sample subset: CD45RA+ positively selected. The CDR3 nucleotides are TGTGCCAGCAGTTATACGGTTTCAGGGGAATGGAACGGCTACGAGCAGTACTTC. Translated: CASSYTVSGEWNGYEQYF.